Below are 28 T cell receptor beta chains sequenced from a single sample in a study of T cell responses to AZD1222 COVID-19 vaccine. The table came from immunoSEQ multiplex PCR; TCRdb's copy has only in-frame clones and leaves some out. Among some 75,000 clones listed, around nine tenths were seen once. Sequenced material: peripheral blood, taken on day 0 of AZD1222 vaccination. The origin of the receptors is an adult in good health.

The chain is built from TRBV19 and TRBJ2-5, with D tentatively TRBD2 (6 bases). There are 15 residues in the CDR3. Per germline, CDR1 LNHDA and CDR2 SQIVND (reference sequence). Deletions cut 7 bases from V and 1 base from J, with 16 bases between. CDR3 in DNA: TGTGCCAGTAAATTGGGGCAGGGACTCCAAGAGACCCAGTACTTC. This gives the protein CASKLGQGLQETQYF. The complete variable domain, with remaining parts taken from reference TRBV19 and TRBJ2-5, reads DGGITQSPKYLFRKEGQNVTLSCEQNLNHDAMYWYRQDPGQGLRLIYYSQIVNDFQKGDIAEGYSVSREKKESFPLTVTSAQKNPTAFYLCASKLGQGLQETQYFGPGTRLLVL.

The chain carries TRBV10-2 and TRBJ2-1, with D hard to call. The CDR3 is 12 residues long. Germline CDR1 is WSHSY and CDR2 is SAAADI. V lost 3 bases and J 4 bases, leaving 4 bases between the germline ends. The CDR3 region is CASSDRYNEQFF. The CDR3 DNA reads TGCGCCAGCAGTGACCGTTACAATGAGCAGTTCTTC.

The genes are TRBV5-1 and TRBJ1-2; 9 bases are a match to TRBD1. Germline trimming cut 3 bases from V and 14 bases from J; bases unmatched to any gene: 8. This CDR3 has 12 residues. Germline loops: CDR1 SGHRS, CDR2 YFSETQ. In DNA, the CDR3 is TGCGCCAGCAGCTCGGGACAGGGACAGGTAACCTTC. This encodes CASSSGQGQVTF.

This chain uses TRBV6-6 with TRBJ2-2; 15 bases line up with TRBD2. Germline CDR1 is MNHNY and CDR2 is SVGAGI (reference sequence). With 5 bases clipped from V and 6 bases from J, the junction kept 1 base outside the gene matches. This CDR3 contains 15 residues. The CDR3 nucleotides are TGTGCCAGCAGTCGGACTAGCGGGGGGGCCGGGGAGCTGTTTTTT. This translates into CASSRTSGGAGELFF.

The rearrangement uses TRBV7-9 and TRBJ2-3, with D hard to call. The V end was cut by 5 bases, the J end by 2 bases, with 8 bases between. CDR3 length: 13 amino acids. CDR1 is SEHNR and CDR2 is FQNEAQ in the germline V gene (reference sequence). CDR3: CASSGELTDTQYF. The CDR3 region has the DNA TGTGCCAGCAGCGGGGAACTCACAGATACGCAGTATTTT.

J is TRBJ2-5 and V is TRBV27; 9 positions agree with TRBD1. Germline-derived CDR1 and CDR2 are MNHEY and SMNVEV (reference sequence). CDR3 length: 14 amino acids. The V gene end was trimmed by 4 bases and the J gene end by 6 bases; junction bases not matched to a gene: 6. Written as DNA, the CDR3 is TGTGCCAGCAGTTCAACAGGGGGCATAAAGACCCAGTACTTC. Its protein product is CASSSTGGIKTQYF.

The chain carries TRBV19 and TRBJ1-5; 9 bases map to TRBD1. The CDR3 covers 14 residues. In germline, CDR1 is LNHDA, CDR2 SQIVND (reference sequence). The J segment lost 7 bases and the V segment lost 5 bases, leaving 6 bases of the junction unmatched. This chain's CDR3 is CASSRDRASQPQHF. The DNA of the CDR3 is TGTGCCAGTAGTCGGGACAGGGCTAGCCAGCCCCAGCATTTT.

The chain uses TRBV6-5 and TRBJ2-1, with D possibly being TRBD2 (5 bases). Germline V CDR1 and CDR2: MNHEY, SVGAGI. V was trimmed by 6 bases and J by 5 bases, leaving 11 bases between them. This CDR3 is 13 amino acids long. CDR3 amino acids: CASRLDSNNEQFF. As DNA, the CDR3 is TGTGCCAGCAGATTGGACTCGAACAATGAGCAGTTCTTC.

This clone has a single count. The genes are TRBV5-6 and TRBJ2-1, with unresolved D. This CDR3 has 14 residues. Germline values: CDR1 SGHDT, CDR2 YYEEEE. V lost 3 bases to trimming and J lost 0 bases, with 7 bases between them. For the CDR3, the DNA is TGTGCCAGCAGCTACTTAGACTCCTACAATGAGCAGTTCTTC. It yields the protein CASSYLDSYNEQFF.

This chain connects TRBV11-3 to TRBJ2-1, with D possibly matching TRBD1 (6 bases). Germline lookup yields CDR1 SGHNT and CDR2 YENEEA. CDR3 length equals 14 residues. V was trimmed by 2 bases and J by 10 bases, leaving 15 bases between them. CDR3 DNA: TGTGCCAGCAGCTTAAGGACAGAGATAGAGGAGCAGTTCTTC. Encoded protein: CASSLRTEIEEQFF.

The chain has TRBV11-3 and TRBJ2-1; D gene uncertain. The ends were cut back, 0 bases at V and 5 bases at J, with 8 bases in the middle. Germline V gene data show CDR1 as SGHNT and CDR2 as YENEEA. This CDR3 spans 14 amino acids. CDR3 DNA sequence: TGTGCCAGCAGCTTAGAGGGCAGCAACAATGAGCAGTTCTTC. Translating it yields CASSLEGSNNEQFF.

This clone was seen only a few times. The rearrangement links TRBV28 to TRBJ2-6; 12 nucleotides match TRBD1. Germline CDR1 is MDHEN and CDR2 is SYDVKM. V lost 1 base and J lost 3; bases outside the gene matches: 10. The CDR3 sequence is 20 residues long. CDR3 protein: CASSLYPPGQGASGANVLTF. In nucleotides, the CDR3 is TGTGCCAGCAGTTTATATCCGCCGGGACAGGGGGCTAGTGGGGCCAACGTCCTGACTTTC.

The chain employs TRBV7-9 and TRBJ2-2; 11 nucleotides agree with TRBD2. The V segment lost 5 bases and the J segment 2 bases; nucleotides outside the gene matches: 4. The CDR3 is 16 amino acids. Germline values: CDR1 SEHNR, CDR2 FQNEAQ (reference sequence). The CDR3 sequence: CASSPRLAGNTGELFF. CDR3 bases: TGTGCCAGCAGCCCGCGACTAGCGGGAAACACCGGGGAGCTGTTTTTT.

The chain carries TRBV5-4 and TRBJ2-7, with D perhaps matching TRBD1 (6 bases). The CDR3 spans 13 residues. Germline CDR1 and CDR2: SGHNT and YYREEE (reference sequence). V was pared by 4 bases and J by 5 bases, with 13 bases between. CDR3 loop: CASSPTGLDEQYF. The CDR3 nucleotides are TGTGCCAGCAGCCCAACAGGGTTGGACGAGCAGTACTTC.

The CDR3 coding sequence is TGTGCCAGCAGCTTATTGGGGCTCCTTAATGAAAAACTGTTTTTT. Residues: CASSLLGLLNEKLFF. The chain has TRBV7-9 and TRBJ1-4, with D possibly TRBD1 on 5 matching bases. Trimming removed 2 bases from V and 4 bases from J, with 11 bases in between. CDR3 length equals 15 residues. Looked up from germline, CDR1 is SEHNR and CDR2 is FQNEAQ (reference sequence).

V usage is TRBV28 and J usage is TRBJ1-2, with TRBD1 matching over 7 bases. V lost 1 base, J lost 3 bases, and 8 bases stayed unmatched. In germline, CDR1 is MDHEN, CDR2 SYDVKM. There are 16 residues in the CDR3. The chain's CDR3 is CASSLLTRGRHYGYTF. CDR3 coding DNA: TGTGCCAGCAGTTTATTGACGAGGGGGCGACACTATGGCTACACCTTC.

This sequence joins TRBV30 and TRBJ1-6, with a tentative D call TRBD1 (5 bases). From germline, CDR1 is GTSNPN and CDR2 SVGIG (reference sequence). Trimming cost V 2 bases and J 7 bases, with 18 bases left between them. The CDR3 consists of 16 residues. DNA for the CDR3: TGTGCCTGGAGTACCCGGGACTCCTATGGAAATTCACCCCTCCACTTT. Its protein product is CAWSTRDSYGNSPLHF.

The V call is TRBV9, the J call TRBJ1-6; the D gene is possibly TRBD1 (5 bases). V lost 3 bases, J lost 7 bases, and 11 bases lay in between. This CDR3 region has 14 residues. The germline V gene has CDR1 SGDLS and CDR2 YYNGEE. CDR3 sequence: CASSGDGSNSPLHF. CDR3 coding DNA: TGTGCCAGCAGCGGGGACGGGTCCAATTCACCCCTCCACTTT.

V and J are TRBV27 and TRBJ2-5; 9 nucleotides agree with TRBD2. Per the germline V gene, CDR1 is MNHEY and CDR2 is SMNVEV (reference sequence). The CDR3 has 15 amino acids. V gave up 4 bases and J gave up 9 bases; unmatched junction bases: 12. DNA of the CDR3: TGTGCCAGCAGTTCAGAAGGACTAGCGACCCCTTCCCAGTACTTC. Translated, it gives CASSSEGLATPSQYF.

The chain couples TRBV27 to TRBJ1-1, with D possibly matching TRBD1 (5 bases). The CDR3 extends over 16 amino acids. V was shortened by 5 bases and J by 6 bases, with 22 bases between the two germline ends. CDR1 is MNHEY, CDR2 SMNVEV, per germline (reference sequence). This chain's CDR3 is CASSEGRGSVIPEAFF. In DNA, the CDR3 is TGTGCCAGCAGTGAAGGCCGGGGCTCAGTTATCCCTGAAGCTTTCTTT.

The chain links TRBV9 to TRBJ2-2; D possibly matches TRBD1 or TRBD2 (5 bases each). Germline values: CDR1 SGDLS, CDR2 YYNGEE. V was trimmed by 0 bases and J by 1 base, leaving 7 bases between them. The CDR3 covers 15 residues. The DNA of the CDR3 is TGTGCCAGCAGCGTAGGGGGGATGAACACCGGGGAGCTGTTTTTT. Translation gives CASSVGGMNTGELFF.

V is TRBV10-2 and J is TRBJ1-1; possible D gene TRBD1, 5 bases. Germline values: CDR1 WSHSY, CDR2 SAAADI. There are 16 residues in the CDR3. V was shortened by 2 bases and J by 5 bases, with 18 bases between the two germline ends. CDR3 residues: CASSEVGAGIGTEAFF. CDR3 DNA: TGCGCCAGCAGTGAGGTCGGGGCAGGGATTGGTACTGAAGCTTTCTTT.

The genes are TRBV11-2 and TRBJ2-7; D is possibly TRBD2 (7 bases). In germline, CDR1 is SGHAT, CDR2 FQNNGV. The ends were cut back, 3 bases at V and 5 bases at J, with 11 bases in the middle. The length of the CDR3 is 13 residues. The CDR3 loop is CASSFGGGDEQYV. The CDR3 coding sequence is TGTGCCAGCAGCTTTGGCGGGGGCGACGAGCAGTACGTC.

The genes are TRBV28 and TRBJ1-3, with 8 bases matching TRBD1. The trim removed 4 bases at V and 2 bases at J, leaving 4 bases unmatched. The CDR3 extends over 15 amino acids. Germline V lookup: CDR1 MDHEN, CDR2 SYDVKM. CDR3 residues: CASSSRTGPGNTIYF. CDR3 nucleotides: TGTGCCAGCAGTTCCCGGACAGGGCCTGGAAACACCATATATTTT.

The CDR3, as DNA: TGTGCCAGCAGTACCGACCGCTGGACCCAGTACTTC. Its protein is CASSTDRWTQYF. The V call is TRBV12-3 or TRBV12-4, the J call TRBJ2-5; no firm D call. CDR3 size: 12 residues. V lost 5 bases to trimming and J lost 7 bases, with 11 bases between them.

The rearrangement joins TRBV7-6 to TRBJ2-2; TRBD2 agrees at 8 bases. This CDR3 has 17 residues. The germline V gene encodes CDR1 SGHVS and CDR2 FNYEAQ. V trimming: 3 bases; J trimming: 0 bases; junction bases outside the gene matches: 6. CDR3: CASSFTIAGSNTGELFF. In nucleotides, the CDR3 is TGTGCCAGCAGCTTTACAATAGCGGGATCGAACACCGGGGAGCTGTTTTTT.

This clone appeared a single time. The V call is TRBV20-1, the J call TRBJ2-1; 12 nucleotides agree with TRBD2. The J segment lost 2 bases and the V segment lost 3 bases, leaving 8 bases of the junction unmatched. The CDR3 consists of 17 residues. Germline lookup yields CDR1 DFQATT and CDR2 SNEGSKA (reference sequence). CDR3 region: CSASSARTSGTYNEQFF. The CDR3 DNA reads as TGCAGTGCTAGTAGCGCCCGGACTAGCGGGACCTACAATGAGCAGTTCTTC.

The V call is TRBV12-2, the J call TRBJ2-7; the D call of TRBD2 is as the table states it, not checked on the DNA. TRBV12-2 has pseudogene status. This CDR3 region has 16 residues. The CDR3 DNA reads TGTGCAAGTCGCTTAGCGCCGCCTAGTGAGTATTACGAGCAGTACTTC. Its translation: CASRLAPPSEYYEQYF.